These T cell receptor beta chains were read from a single sample in a study of T-cell memory formation after mild COVID-19. TCRdb called the 5' RACE reads again in MiXCR, with one record for every CDR3 protein. The repertoire consists of about 430,000 distinct CDR3 sequences, with roughly 18% occurring once and the leading ten covering about 22%. The sample was PBMCs or a T cell subset sorted from them (not recorded which). These receptors were collected from a man younger than 35 who had mild COVID-19 (a few samples of this study predate the infection). Cell type and time point are not known. CDR3s include the opening cysteine and the closing phenylalanine or tryptophan. Each record gives: clone size, D gene, J gene, V gene, CDR3 protein, CDR3 DNA. D genes are given only for firm matches. For some rows the clone size is stated as once, few or many, or as a class when expanded; others skip it.

clone_size: NA
d_call: NA
j_call: TRBJ1-1
v_call: TRBV7-6
cdr3_aa: CASSLNLGATAFF
cdr3_nt: TGTGCCAGCAGCTTAAATCTGGGGGCTACGGCTTTCTTT

clone_size: few
d_call: TRBD1
j_call: TRBJ2-2
v_call: TRBV12-3/TRBV12-4
cdr3_aa: CASNPTGGNTGELFF
cdr3_nt: TGTGCCAGCAACCCAACAGGGGGAAACACCGGGGAGCTGTTTTTT

clone_size: NA
d_call: NA
j_call: TRBJ1-2
v_call: TRBV28
cdr3_aa: CASSLYGHLYGYTF
cdr3_nt: TGTGCCAGCAGTTTATATGGGCATCTCTATGGCTACACCTTC

clone_size: few
d_call: TRBD2
j_call: TRBJ2-3
v_call: TRBV2
cdr3_aa: CASSPRTSGADTQYF
cdr3_nt: TGTGCCAGCAGCCCTAGGACTAGCGGGGCAGATACGCAGTATTTT

clone_size: many
d_call: NA
j_call: TRBJ2-2
v_call: TRBV7-2
cdr3_aa: CASSLIRGSGELFF
cdr3_nt: TGTGCCAGCAGCTTAATTAGGGGCAGCGGGGAGCTGTTTTTT

clone_size: NA
d_call: NA
j_call: TRBJ1-1
v_call: TRBV12-3/TRBV12-4
cdr3_aa: CASRLFSRGLIRRSNTEAFF
cdr3_nt: TGTGCCAGCCGCTTATTCTCTCGGGGGCTCATTAGGAGGTCGAACACTGAAGCTTTCTTT

clone_size: NA
d_call: TRBD2
j_call: TRBJ2-1
v_call: TRBV20-1
cdr3_aa: CSASGGSDNEQFF
cdr3_nt: TGCAGTGCTAGCGGGGGGTCTGACAATGAGCAGTTCTTC

clone_size: NA
d_call: TRBD1
j_call: TRBJ1-1
v_call: TRBV29-1
cdr3_aa: CSFRGQGTEAFF
cdr3_nt: TGCAGCTTCAGGGGGCAAGGGACTGAAGCTTTCTTT

clone_size: NA
d_call: TRBD2
j_call: TRBJ2-7
v_call: TRBV11-2
cdr3_aa: CASSSKLAGGAYEQYF
cdr3_nt: TGTGCCAGCAGCTCCAAACTAGCGGGAGGGGCCTACGAGCAGTACTTC

clone_size: many
d_call: TRBD1
j_call: TRBJ1-6
v_call: TRBV6-5
cdr3_aa: CASRDRTGTSPLHF
cdr3_nt: TGTGCCAGCAGGGACAGGACAGGGACTTCACCCCTCCACTTT

clone_size: NA
d_call: NA
j_call: TRBJ1-3
v_call: TRBV9
cdr3_aa: CASSVGATEGNTIYF
cdr3_nt: TGTGCCAGCAGCGTAGGTGCGACTGAGGGAAACACCATATATTTT

clone_size: once
d_call: NA
j_call: TRBJ2-1
v_call: TRBV5-6
cdr3_aa: CASSLGGAGREQFF
cdr3_nt: TGTGCCAGCAGCCTCGGTGGAGCCGGCCGTGAGCAGTTCTTC

clone_size: few
d_call: TRBD1
j_call: TRBJ2-1
v_call: TRBV4-1
cdr3_aa: CASRRTGTYNEQFF
cdr3_nt: TGCGCCAGCAGACGGACAGGGACCTACAATGAGCAGTTCTTC